One and the same sample provided the 7 T cell receptor beta chains below, sequenced in a study of shared clonotypes between healthy human individuals. TCRdb's table, derived via immunoSEQ multiplex PCR, lists solely in-frame clones and lacks some. Of more than 550,000 clones listed, about nine tenths were seen once; the top ten hold about 33%. The sequenced sample was memory CD8+ T cells from PBMCs. Specified subset: CD45RO+ cells pooled with CCR7-negative TemRA cells. These receptors originate from a man aged 18 to 29 in good health. Some clones in this sample may be carry-over from other donors' samples.

The V gene is TRBV27, the J gene TRBJ2-7; D perhaps matches TRBD1 (5 bases). The CDR3 is 19 amino acids. With 0 bases removed from V and 5 bases from J, the gap between germline ends came to 26 bases. In germline, CDR1 is MNHEY, CDR2 SMNVEV (reference sequence). The CDR3 DNA sequence: TGTGCCAGCAGTTTATCTGTGTTTGGGGCAGCAGGGTGGATGAACGAGCAGTACTTC. Amino acid sequence: CASSLSVFGAAGWMNEQYF.

This chain uses TRBV6-1 with TRBJ1-5, with 7 bases that match TRBD1. CDR3 length: 14 amino acids. Germline CDR1 is MNHNS and CDR2 is SASEGT. J gave up 5 bases and V 4 bases, and 5 bases lay outside the gene matches. CDR3 sequence (DNA): TGTGCCAGCAGTGGACAGGGCCCCCATCAGCCCCAGCATTTT. It encodes CASSGQGPHQPQHF.

As concerns this clone: The sample contains more than one DNA sequence encoding this CDR3. The rearrangement joins TRBV27 to TRBJ2-7; 11 nucleotides agree with TRBD1. The V gene's germline CDR1 is MNHEY and CDR2 SMNVEV (reference sequence). This CDR3 has 14 amino acids. Trimming cost V 4 bases and J 3 bases; bases outside gene matches: 2. The CDR3 here is CASSSGTGGYEQYF. CDR3 in DNA: TGTGCCAGCAGTTCAGGGACAGGGGGCTACGAGCAGTACTTC.

The chain combines TRBV7-8 with TRBJ2-1; 8 bases agree with TRBD2. Germline assignment: CDR1 SGHVS and CDR2 FQNEAQ. The CDR3 is 17 residues long. V was clipped by 4 bases and J by 2 bases; unmatched bases: 10. CDR3 nucleotide sequence: TGTGCCAGCAGCTCCCCGAGAGCGGGAGTGCCCTACAATGAGCAGTTCTTC. Its translation is CASSSPRAGVPYNEQFF.

V is TRBV2 and J is TRBJ2-1, with 10 bases aligning to TRBD2. The V gene's germline CDR1 is SNHLY and CDR2 FYNNEI. V trimming: 6 bases; J trimming: 4 bases; junction bases outside the gene matches: 6. The CDR3 covers 15 residues. The CDR3 bases are TGTGCCAGCAGAGATCTAGCGGGAGTGTACAATGAGCAGTTCTTC. Residues: CASRDLAGVYNEQFF.

The chain combines TRBV29-1 with TRBJ2-5; tentatively, D is TRBD1 (5 bases). There are 13 residues in the CDR3. The germline CDR1 and CDR2 sequences are SQVTM and ANQGSEA. Trimming pared 1 base from V and 10 bases from J, leaving 16 bases between. This CDR3 is CSVEGSRGRDQYF. The CDR3 DNA is TGCAGCGTTGAAGGCTCAAGGGGAAGAGACCAGTACTTC.

This sequence joins TRBV19 and TRBJ1-1; maybe TRBD1 (5 bases). This CDR3 spans 17 amino acids. Trimming took off 3 bases at V and 1 base at J, with 18 bases between the two ends. CDR1 is LNHDA and CDR2 is SQIVND in the germline V gene (reference sequence). The CDR3 here is CASSIFSRAQENTEAFF. As DNA, the CDR3 is TGTGCCAGTAGTATCTTTTCCAGGGCCCAGGAGAACACTGAAGCTTTCTTT.